Listed below are T cell receptor beta chains from one sample, sequenced in a study of OX40 agonist ivuxolimab in advanced cancers. TCRdb keeps only in-frame clones here, not all; method: immunoSEQ multiplex PCR. The repertoire holds tens of thousands of clones, around 86% seen once, with around 4.5% in the top ten. Specimen: CD4+ or CD8+ T cells sorted from blood, collected in a trial of the OX40 agonist ivuxolimab. All receptors come from an adult with an advanced solid tumor such as melanoma, head and neck, liver or kidney cancer. Each CDR3 is given with its conserved first and last residue. A D gene is named only where the DNA matches it firmly. The size of a clone is reported for some rows only, either as once, few or many, or as a class for expanded clones.

DNA | CDR3 | V | size | D | J
TGTGCCAGCAGTTCGTTTGACCGTCCTTCCTATGGCTACACCTTC | CASSSFDRPSYGYTF | TRBV28 | NA | NA | TRBJ1-2
TGTGCCAGCAGTTACTCCTCCAACTATGGCTACACCTTC | CASSYSSNYGYTF | TRBV6-5 | NA | NA | TRBJ1-2
TGTGCCAGCAGCTTGGGAAGCGGGGGTCTTGGCTACACCTTC | CASSLGSGGLGYTF | TRBV7-9 | NA | NA | TRBJ1-2
TGTGCCAGCAGTTCCGGACAGGGCGGTGAGACCCAGTACTTC | CASSSGQGGETQYF | TRBV6-5 | NA | TRBD1 | TRBJ2-5
TGTGCCAGCAGCTCTCCCGCAAGGGTGATGTACGAGCAGTACTTC | CASSSPARVMYEQYF | TRBV28 | few | NA | TRBJ2-7
TGTGCCAGCAGCTCAACAGGACTAGCGAGGGAGACCCAGTACTTC | CASSSTGLARETQYF | TRBV7-8 | NA | TRBD2 | TRBJ2-5
TGTGCCAGCAGTGAAAGCCCCAATCGGAGGGAGCAGTACTTC | CASSESPNRREQYF | TRBV2 | few | NA | TRBJ2-7
TGCGCCAGCAGCTTGGCGGATGGAAACACCATATATTTT | CASSLADGNTIYF | TRBV5-1 | NA | NA | TRBJ1-3
TGTGCCACAACTACATCAGGGGGCTACGGTGGCTACACCTTC | CATTTSGGYGGYTF | TRBV2 | NA | TRBD1 | TRBJ1-2
TGCAGCGCCCTGCTAGCGGGAGGAGAGACCCAGTACTTC | CSALLAGGETQYF | TRBV29-1 | NA | TRBD2 | TRBJ2-5
TGTGCCTGGAGTGGGAATATGAACACTGAAGCTTTCTTT | CAWSGNMNTEAFF | TRBV30 | NA | NA | TRBJ1-1
TGTGCCAGCAGCTTACAGAGCACCCCCGGGGAGCTGTTTTTT | CASSLQSTPGELFF | TRBV7-3 | NA | NA | TRBJ2-2
TGTGCCTGGATGGGGCAAGAGACCCAGTACTTC | CAWMGQETQYF | TRBV30 | once | NA | TRBJ2-5
TGTGCCAGCAGCTTAGCTAGCGACAGGGGCTATGGCTACACCTTC | CASSLASDRGYGYTF | TRBV11-2 | NA | TRBD1 | TRBJ1-2
TGTGCCAGCAGCCAGAACACCGGGGAGCTGTTTTTT | CASSQNTGELFF | TRBV9 | NA | NA | TRBJ2-2
TGTGCCAGCAGTGAAGTTGGCGGGAGAAGGCGCAATGAGCAGTTCTTC | CASSEVGGRRRNEQFF | TRBV6-1 | NA | TRBD2 | TRBJ2-1
TGTGCCAGCAGAGATACTAGCGGGAGGTATGTATACACAGATACGCAGTATTTT | CASRDTSGRYVYTDTQYF | TRBV6-7 | NA | TRBD2 | TRBJ2-3
TGTGCCAGCAGCCTGGAGGCTAGCGGGACCTCCTACAATGAGCAGTTCTTC | CASSLEASGTSYNEQFF | TRBV2 | NA | TRBD2 | TRBJ2-1
TGCGCCAGCAGTGATTCCAGGGGGCTTCTCGGAGGCTACACCTTC | CASSDSRGLLGGYTF | TRBV10-2 | few | TRBD1 | TRBJ1-2
TGCGCCAGCAGCGCGGACAGGGGTCGACACATTCAGTACTTC | CASSADRGRHIQYF | TRBV5-1 | NA | TRBD1 | TRBJ2-4
TGTGCCAGCAGCTTATTACCCCAGGGTGAGCAGTTCTTC | CASSLLPQGEQFF | TRBV7-2 | NA | NA | TRBJ2-1
TGTGCCAGCAGCGTGGGACAGCCCAATCAGCCCCAGCATTTT | CASSVGQPNQPQHF | TRBV5-8 | NA | TRBD1 | TRBJ1-5
TGTGCCAGCAGTCTTTCTCTAGCGGGGGGGACAGATACGCAGTATTTT | CASSLSLAGGTDTQYF | TRBV2 | NA | TRBD2 | TRBJ2-3
TGTGCCAGCAGCCGGCGGGACATTAACTATGGCTACACCTTC | CASSRRDINYGYTF | TRBV7-2 | NA | NA | TRBJ1-2
TGTGCCAGCAGCTCCCGGACTAGCGGTGGAGGGTCAGATACGCAGTATTTT | CASSSRTSGGGSDTQYF | TRBV11-2 | NA | TRBD2 | TRBJ2-3
TGTGCCAGCAGCTTTTCGACAGATAACTATGGCTACACCTTC | CASSFSTDNYGYTF | TRBV7-2 | many | NA | TRBJ1-2
TGCGCCAGCAGCCGCGACAGCGCCCGCCTTGGGGGATACTTC | CASSRDSARLGGYF | TRBV5-1 | NA | NA | TRBJ2-7
TGTGCCAGCAGTACTACGACAGGGGGCTTGGGTACTGAAGCTTTCTTT | CASSTTTGGLGTEAFF | TRBV28 | NA | TRBD1 | TRBJ1-1
TGTGCCAGTAGTATCATTGGTGGCTCTGGGGCCAACGTCCTGACTTTC | CASSIIGGSGANVLTF | TRBV19 | NA | NA | TRBJ2-6
TGTGCCAGCAGTGGCTATCCCTGGACAGGGGACCCTTACGAGCAGTACTTC | CASSGYPWTGDPYEQYF | TRBV6-1 | NA | TRBD1 | TRBJ2-7
TGTGCCAGTAGTGCAGGGAATCAGCCCCAGCATTTT | CASSAGNQPQHF | TRBV19 | few | NA | TRBJ1-5
TGTGCCAGCACCCCAGGGGGTCCAATTCCTAACTATGGCTACACCTTC | CASTPGGPIPNYGYTF | TRBV7-8 | NA | TRBD1 | TRBJ1-2
TGTGCCAGCAGTCCCCCGACAGGGAATGGCTACACCTTC | CASSPPTGNGYTF | TRBV27 | NA | TRBD1 | TRBJ1-2
TGTGCCAGTAGGAGGACAGGTAGCAATCAGCCCCAGCATTTT | CASRRTGSNQPQHF | TRBV19 | NA | TRBD1 | TRBJ1-5
TGTGCCAGCAGCCAAAGGGACAGGGATAATTCACCCCTCCACTTT | CASSQRDRDNSPLHF | TRBV28 | few | TRBD1 | TRBJ1-6
TGTGCCAGCAGCTCCCCCCGGAGGGGCCCGAGCTCCTACGAGCAGTACTTC | CASSSPRRGPSSYEQYF | TRBV7-2 | NA | NA | TRBJ2-7
TGTGCCAGTAGTACCAAGGGCGGGATCCAGCATTTT | CASSTKGGIQHF | TRBV19 | NA | NA | TRBJ1-5
TGCGCCAGCAGCCAAGATCCTACTAGCGGGAGTGATACGCAGTATTTT | CASSQDPTSGSDTQYF | TRBV4-1 | NA | TRBD2 | TRBJ2-3
TGTGCCAGCAGACAGGGGGCAGATACGCAGTATTTT | CASRQGADTQYF | TRBV2 | NA | TRBD1 | TRBJ2-3
TGTGCCATCAGTGAGCAGGACCGCGGCAATCAGCCCCAGCATTTT | CAISEQDRGNQPQHF | TRBV10-3 | NA | NA | TRBJ1-5
TGTGCCAGCAGCTTTCAGACTATCCCCGGGGAGCTGTTTTTT | CASSFQTIPGELFF | TRBV5-6 | NA | NA | TRBJ2-2
TGTGCCAGCAGTTTATTCGGGGAGCTGTTTTTT | CASSLFGELFF | TRBV27 | few | NA | TRBJ2-2
TGTGCCATCAGTGATGAGGGAGAGACCCAGTACTTC | CAISDEGETQYF | TRBV10-3 | NA | NA | TRBJ2-5
TGTGCCAGCAGCTGGGACGGCGACACCGGGGAGCTGTTTTTC | CASSWDGDTGELFF | TRBV7-3 | NA | NA | TRBJ2-2
TGTGCCAGCAGTAGCCAAGACAGGGGGTTTACTGAAGCTTTCTTT | CASSSQDRGFTEAFF | TRBV6-5 | NA | TRBD1 | TRBJ1-1
TGTGCCAGCAGCCCCCAGCGGGCTAGCAATCAGCCCCAGCATTTT | CASSPQRASNQPQHF | TRBV2 | NA | NA | TRBJ1-5
TGTGCCAGCAGACCGGGCGGGACCCTTGACTATGGCTACACCTTC | CASRPGGTLDYGYTF | TRBV28 | NA | NA | TRBJ1-2
TGTGCTAGTGGTCCCGATGCCCGACTAGCGGGAGCGGATGAGCAGTTCTTC | CASGPDARLAGADEQFF | TRBV12-5 | NA | TRBD2 | TRBJ2-1
TGTGCCAGCAGCACCGGGACTAACTACGAGCAGTACTTC | CASSTGTNYEQYF | TRBV5-4 | once | TRBD2 | TRBJ2-7
TGTGCCAGCTCAAGAGAGTCTAACACTGAAGCTTTCTTT | CASSRESNTEAFF | TRBV7-9 | NA | NA | TRBJ1-1
TGTGCCAGCAGGACGGAACACAACACTGAAGCTTTCTTT | CASRTEHNTEAFF | TRBV2 | NA | NA | TRBJ1-1
TGTGCCAGTAGTATCGCGAGCCAGCCCCAGCATTTT | CASSIASQPQHF | TRBV19 | NA | NA | TRBJ1-5
TGTGCCAGCTCACCACCGGGACAGGGCTACGAGCAGTACTTC | CASSPPGQGYEQYF | TRBV18 | once | TRBD1 | TRBJ2-7
TGTGCCAGCAGTGAGGACAGGGGAGAGACTGAAGCTTTCTTT | CASSEDRGETEAFF | TRBV2 | NA | TRBD1 | TRBJ1-1
TGTGCCAGCAGCCCCGGACAGGGGTATGGCTACACCTTC | CASSPGQGYGYTF | TRBV7-6 | few | TRBD1 | TRBJ1-2
TGTGCCTGGAGCAATAGCGGGAGAGCGTTTGGCGATGAGCAGTTCTTC | CAWSNSGRAFGDEQFF | TRBV30 | NA | TRBD2 | TRBJ2-1
TGTGCCAGCAGCTTGGGACAAGGCGGGTACAATGAGCAGTTCTTC | CASSLGQGGYNEQFF | TRBV11-2 | NA | NA | TRBJ2-1